Below are 24 T cell receptor beta chains sequenced from a single sample in a study of response to subunit inactivated influenza vaccine. TCRdb independently ran MiXCR on the RT-PCR reads; one entry per CDR3 protein. There are around 750,000 distinct CDR3 sequences in the sample; around 21% occur only once, and roughly a tenth lies in the top ten. The specimen comprised PBMCs from blood, sampled roughly 5 days after vaccination. The receptors were sampled from a man aged 45 to 65 who received an inactivated influenza vaccine.

This clonotype was recorded a few times. The genes are TRBV6-1 and TRBJ2-7; D is perhaps TRBD1 or TRBD2 (5 bases each). The CDR3 totals 12 residues. Germline V gene data show CDR1 as MNHNS and CDR2 as SASEGT. CDR3 bases: TGTGCGCACGGGGACCGGGGATACGAGCAGTACTTC. This encodes CAHGDRGYEQYF.

This clonotype was counted only a few times. The chain joins TRBV12-3 or TRBV12-4 to TRBJ2-7; the D gene could be TRBD1 or TRBD2 (6 bases each). Trimming shortened V by 6 bases and J by 4 bases, and 10 bases separated the two germline ends. The CDR3 spans 12 residues. The CDR3, as DNA: TGTGCCAGCAGGGTAGGGGGGTACGAGCAGTACTTC. It specifies CASRVGGYEQYF.

This clonotype was counted a few times. CDR3 region: CASSLERGSTEAFF. The CDR3 DNA sequence: TGTGCCAGCAGCTTAGAAAGGGGGAGCACTGAAGCTTTCTTT. The V gene is TRBV7-2, the J gene TRBJ1-1; tentatively, D is TRBD1 (6 bases). Between the trimmed V and J ends, which lost 1 base and 4 bases, there was a span of 10 bases. This CDR3 comprises 14 residues. Germline V gene data show CDR1 as SGHTA and CDR2 as FQGNSA. Supplemented by reference TRBV7-2 and TRBJ1-1, the full variable domain reads GAGVSQSPSNKVTEKGKDVELRCDPISGHTALYWYRQSLGQGLEFLIYFQGNSAPDKSGLPSDRFSAERTGGSVSTLTIQRTQQEDSAVYLCASSLERGSTEAFFGQGTRLTVV.

This chain links TRBV11-2 with TRBJ2-3; 7 bases are shared with TRBD1. This CDR3 has 14 residues. Germline loops: CDR1 SGHAT, CDR2 FQNNGV. V trimming: 9 bases; J trimming: 2 bases; junction bases outside the gene matches: 8. The CDR3 reads CARDRVVLTDTQYF. CDR3 sequence (DNA): TGTGCCAGAGACAGGGTAGTTCTCACAGATACGCAGTATTTT.

This clonotype was detected a few times. This rearrangement joins TRBV15 to TRBJ2-5; the D is unclear. Germline CDR1 LNHNV, CDR2 YYDKDF (reference sequence). The CDR3 length is 14 residues. V was trimmed by 2 bases and J by 1 base, leaving 8 bases between them. The CDR3 nucleotides read TGTGCCACCAGCAGACCCCCGACCCAAGAGACCCAGTACTTC. It specifies CATSRPPTQETQYF.

This clonotype was detected many times. This chain uses TRBV20-1 with TRBJ2-7; 7 bases fit TRBD1. This CDR3 spans 13 amino acids. Germline V lookup: CDR1 DFQATT, CDR2 SNEGSKA (reference sequence). The J segment lost 5 bases and the V segment lost 3 bases, leaving 7 bases of the junction unmatched. The CDR3 loop is CSASFRGFDEQYF. The CDR3 DNA follows: TGCAGTGCTAGCTTCAGGGGGTTCGACGAGCAGTACTTC.

This clonotype was picked up one time. The V call is TRBV4-2, the J call TRBJ1-1; TRBD1 is a possible D gene (5 bases). CDR3 size: 15 residues. CDR1 is LGHNA, CDR2 YNFKEQ, per germline. Trimming removed 6 bases at V and 5 bases at J, with 19 bases between. As DNA, the CDR3 is TGTGCCAGCAGATCTCGTGTAGGGGCGGCGACTGAAGCTTTCTTT. It specifies CASRSRVGAATEAFF.

This clonotype was recorded a few times. The V and J genes are TRBV20-1 and TRBJ2-5; D is ambiguous. The CDR3 extends over 12 amino acids. The germline V and J ends were trimmed by 2 bases and 1 base, with 5 bases remaining between them. CDR1 and CDR2 (germline): DFQATT, SNEGSKA (reference sequence). For the CDR3, the DNA is TGCAGTGCTAGACCGATCCAAGAGACCCAGTACTTC. Protein sequence: CSARPIQETQYF.

This clonotype occurred many times. The genes are TRBV5-1 and TRBJ1-6; possible D gene TRBD1, 5 bases. From germline, CDR1 is SGHRS and CDR2 YFSETQ. The CDR3 has 14 residues. V gave up 0 bases and J gave up 6 bases, with 7 bases separating them. The CDR3 bases are TGCGCCAGCAGCTTGGGGAGGGGTAATTCACCCCTCCACTTT. Amino acid sequence: CASSLGRGNSPLHF.

V is TRBV27 and J is TRBJ2-4; 11 positions agree with TRBD1. CDR3 length: 17 amino acids. Germline V lookup: CDR1 MNHEY, CDR2 SMNVEV (reference sequence). The V and J ends lost 2 bases and 6 bases, in that order; junction bases with no gene match: 9. The chain's CDR3 is CASSLGSGQGAGNIQYF. CDR3 bases: TGTGCCAGCAGTTTAGGAAGTGGACAGGGGGCAGGAAACATTCAGTACTTC.

The V gene is TRBV12-3 or TRBV12-4, the J gene TRBJ1-2; D is ambiguous. Trimming took off 4 bases at V and 8 bases at J, with 14 bases between the two ends. The CDR3 loop spans 13 amino acids. The CDR3 DNA reads as TGTGCCAGCAGTTCCGACCCCTCGGGAGGCTACACCTTC. Translated: CASSSDPSGGYTF.

This clonotype has more than one count but fewer than ten. The CDR3 loop is CASSLVWGGQDEQFF. The CDR3 bases are TGTGCCAGCAGCTTGGTTTGGGGGGGGCAGGATGAGCAGTTCTTC. The V gene is TRBV5-6, the J gene TRBJ2-1; tentatively, D is TRBD2 (7 bases). The CDR3 spans 15 residues. CDR1 and CDR2 from the germline V gene are SGHDT and YYEEEE. V shed 0 bases and J shed 8 bases, with 15 bases lying between them.

The CDR3 DNA reads as TGCAGTGCTAGAGGCGGACAGGGTCGCGGGGCCGGGGAGCTGTTTTTT. Translation: CSARGGQGRGAGELFF. The V call is TRBV20-1, the J call TRBJ2-2, with 8 bases fitting TRBD1. V shed 1 base, J shed 6 bases, and the junction held 10 bases outside the gene matches. Germline lookup yields CDR1 DFQATT and CDR2 SNEGSKA (reference sequence). This CDR3 has 16 residues.

This clonotype was counted a few times. This chain joins TRBV6-5 and TRBJ2-1; D perhaps matches TRBD2 (6 bases). This CDR3 comprises 13 residues. V was cut by 2 bases and J by 8 bases, with 10 bases left in between. Germline CDR1 MNHEY, CDR2 SVGAGI. CDR3 residues: CASSYGASDEQFF. CDR3 bases: TGTGCCAGCAGTTACGGGGCTAGCGATGAGCAGTTCTTC.

CDR3 region: CSAAGGGEKLFF. The CDR3 DNA reads as TGCAGTGCGGCTGGAGGAGGGGAAAAACTGTTTTTT. The genes are TRBV20-1 and TRBJ1-4, with D hard to call. The CDR3 totals 12 residues. Germline V gene lookup returns CDR1 DFQATT and CDR2 SNEGSKA (reference sequence). With 6 bases removed from V and 8 bases from J, the gap between germline ends came to 13 bases.

The V call is TRBV12-3 or TRBV12-4, the J call TRBJ1-5; D perhaps matches TRBD1 (5 bases). Trimming took 5 bases from V and 4 from J, leaving 9 bases between them. CDR3 length: 13 amino acids. CDR3: CASSDRPNQPQHF. The DNA of the CDR3 is TGTGCCAGCAGTGACAGACCAAATCAGCCCCAGCATTTT.

This chain uses TRBV20-1 with TRBJ2-2; D uncertain. The V gene lost 4 bases and the J gene lost 3 bases, with 9 bases spanning the gap. The CDR3 is 13 residues long. CDR1 is DFQATT, CDR2 SNEGSKA, per germline (reference sequence). The CDR3 bases are TGCAGTGCTACTAGACTGTACACCGGGGAGCTGTTTTTT. Translating it yields CSATRLYTGELFF.

J is TRBJ1-2 and V is TRBV28, with a weak D call TRBD1 (6 bases). The CDR3 sequence is 14 residues long. Germline V gene data show CDR1 as MDHEN and CDR2 as SYDVKM. V dropped 2 bases and J dropped 7 bases, with 14 bases sitting between them. The CDR3 sequence is CASSLGGWDPGYTF. The CDR3 region has the DNA TGTGCCAGCAGTTTAGGGGGCTGGGACCCTGGCTACACCTTC.

V gene TRBV9 combines with J gene TRBJ1-1; unclear D gene. V was pared by 0 bases and J by 6 bases, with 15 bases between. The germline CDR1 and CDR2 sequences are SGDLS and YYNGEE. The length of the CDR3 is 15 residues. CDR3 nucleotide sequence: TGTGCCAGCAGCGTAGTTGGGGAAGCCGGGGCTGAAGCTTTCTTT. Amino acids: CASSVVGEAGAEAFF.

This clonotype was seen a handful of times. The V call is TRBV7-2, the J call TRBJ1-1; D ambiguous. The length of the CDR3 is 16 residues. Between the trimmed V and J ends, which lost 1 base and 4 bases, there was a span of 16 bases. CDR1 is SGHTA, CDR2 FQGNSA, per germline. The CDR3 loop is CASSLDHVFIGTEAFF. The DNA of the CDR3 is TGTGCCAGCAGCTTAGACCATGTGTTTATTGGCACTGAAGCTTTCTTT.

The chain employs TRBV6-2 or TRBV6-3 and TRBJ2-3; TRBD1 agrees at 8 bases. V gave up 5 bases and J gave up 3 bases; unmatched junction bases: 4. Germline CDR1 MNHEY, CDR2 SVGEGT. CDR3 length: 14 amino acids. The chain's CDR3 is CASSGQGATDTQYF. CDR3 nucleotide sequence: TGTGCCAGCAGTGGGCAGGGGGCGACAGATACGCAGTATTTT.

This clonotype was observed many times. The CDR3 sequence is CASSLYGQGINNEQFF. CDR3 sequence (DNA): TGCGCCAGCAGCTTGTACGGACAGGGGATCAACAATGAGCAGTTCTTC. The chain employs TRBV5-1 and TRBJ2-1; 9 nucleotides line up with TRBD1. Trimming removed 1 base from V and 5 bases from J; junction bases left unmatched: 7. Germline loops: CDR1 SGHRS, CDR2 YFSETQ. The CDR3 totals 16 residues.

This clonotype occurred a few times. CDR3 bases: TGCAGTGCAACAAATCGGGACGGAAACACTGAAGCTTTCTTT. Its translation is CSATNRDGNTEAFF. The J gene is TRBJ1-1, the V gene TRBV20-1; tentatively, D is TRBD1 (5 bases). Trimming cost V 6 bases and J 2 bases, with 16 bases left between them. The CDR3 runs 14 residues. Per the germline V gene, CDR1 is DFQATT and CDR2 is SNEGSKA (reference sequence).

The chain joins TRBV20-1 to TRBJ2-7, with 10 bases that match TRBD2. CDR3 size: 13 residues. Germline-derived CDR1 and CDR2 are DFQATT and SNEGSKA (reference sequence). After removal of 7 bases from V and 4 bases from J, the junction contained 7 bases not matched to a gene. The CDR3 DNA reads TGCAGTGGCCGCGGGACTAGCGATTACGAGCAGTACTTC. This translates into CSGRGTSDYEQYF.